This T cell receptor beta chain is drawn from a study of blood T cell repertoires in COVID-19. Sequencing used immunoSEQ multiplex PCR; TCRdb keeps in-frame clones, though not all of them. The data hold under 350,000 clones, with 65% to 90% observed a single time. The length of the CDR3 is 16 residues. V lost 5 bases, J lost 0 bases, and 16 bases lay in between. The V gene's germline CDR1 is LNHNV and CDR2 YYDKDF (reference sequence). Sequencing used PBMCs or T cells enriched from blood (not recorded which). The source of this sequence is a woman in her forties with acute COVID-19. The chain combines TRBV15 with TRBJ1-1, with D perhaps TRBD1 (5 bases). CDR3 amino acids: CATSPRYETVNTEAFF. CDR3 sequence (DNA): TGTGCCACCAGCCCTAGATATGAGACAGTGAACACTGAAGCTTTCTTT.